This T cell receptor beta chain stems from a study of identical twins. TCRdb used MiXCR to reprocess the 5' RACE reads, holding one entry per CDR3 protein. Here the sample spans 1.5 million to 2 million distinct CDR3 sequences, less than 40% being singletons. V lost 3 bases to trimming and J lost 0 bases, with 23 bases between them. From germline, CDR1 is SGDLS and CDR2 YYNGEE. The CDR3 runs to 19 residues. Study conclusions and caveats: Twin sharing of out-of-frame TCR alpha was underestimated by models in monozygotic pairs. Analyses of zero insertions could, in part, be confounded by invariant MAIT and iNKT cells.

This clonotype showed up just a few times. Its antigen is as yet unknown. The V and J genes are TRBV9 and TRBJ2-3, with unresolved D. This TCR came from a newborn girl in good health. The source material was cord blood. This chain's CDR3 is CASSARASTMKRSTDTQYF. The CDR3 DNA sequence: TGTGCCAGCAGCGCCCGGGCTAGTACCATGAAACGTAGCACAGATACGCAGTATTTT.